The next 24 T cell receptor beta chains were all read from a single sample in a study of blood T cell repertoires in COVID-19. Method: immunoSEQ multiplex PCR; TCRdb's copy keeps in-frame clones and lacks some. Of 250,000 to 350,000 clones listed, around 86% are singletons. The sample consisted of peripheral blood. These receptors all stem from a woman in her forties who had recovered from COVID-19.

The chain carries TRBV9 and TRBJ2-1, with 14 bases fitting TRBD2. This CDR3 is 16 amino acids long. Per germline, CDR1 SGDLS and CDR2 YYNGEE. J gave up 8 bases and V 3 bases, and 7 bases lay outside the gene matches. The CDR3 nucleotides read TGTGCCAGCAGCGAAGGACTAGCGGGAGGTATCCATGAGCAGTTCTTC. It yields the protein CASSEGLAGGIHEQFF.

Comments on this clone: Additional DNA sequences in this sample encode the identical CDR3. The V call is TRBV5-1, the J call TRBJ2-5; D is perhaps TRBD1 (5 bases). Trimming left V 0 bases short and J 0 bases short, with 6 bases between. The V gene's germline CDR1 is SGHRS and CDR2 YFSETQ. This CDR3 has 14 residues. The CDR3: CASSLGRDQETQYF. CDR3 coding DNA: TGCGCCAGCAGCTTGGGCAGGGACCAAGAGACCCAGTACTTC. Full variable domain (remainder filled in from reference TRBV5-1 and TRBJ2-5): KAGVTQTPRYLIKTRGQQVTLSCSPISGHRSVSWYQQTPGQGLQFLFEYFSETQRNKGNFPGRFSGRQFSNSRSEMNVSTLELGDSALYLCASSLGRDQETQYFGPGTRLLVL.

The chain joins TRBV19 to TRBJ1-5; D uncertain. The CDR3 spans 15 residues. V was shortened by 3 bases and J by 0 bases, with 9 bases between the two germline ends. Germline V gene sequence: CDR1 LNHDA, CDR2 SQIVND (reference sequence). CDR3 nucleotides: TGTGCCAGTAGTATCCTTGCGGATAGCAATCAGCCCCAGCATTTT. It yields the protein CASSILADSNQPQHF.

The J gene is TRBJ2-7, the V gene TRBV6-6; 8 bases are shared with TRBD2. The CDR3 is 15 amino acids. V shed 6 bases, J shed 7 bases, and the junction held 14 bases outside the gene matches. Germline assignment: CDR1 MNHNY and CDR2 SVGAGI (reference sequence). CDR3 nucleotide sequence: TGTGCCAGCAGCCCCGGGGGACTAGGGGGAAAAGAGCAGTACTTC. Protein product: CASSPGGLGGKEQYF.

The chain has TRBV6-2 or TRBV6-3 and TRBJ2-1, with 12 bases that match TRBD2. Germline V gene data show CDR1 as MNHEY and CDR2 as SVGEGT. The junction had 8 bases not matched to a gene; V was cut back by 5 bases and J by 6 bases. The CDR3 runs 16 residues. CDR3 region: CASSIRLAGVRNEQFF. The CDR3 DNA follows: TGTGCCAGCAGTATCCGACTAGCGGGAGTTCGCAATGAGCAGTTCTTC.

CDR3 nucleotide sequence: TGTGCCAGCAGTTTAGCGGGAAGCACAGATACGCAGTATTTT. The encoded protein is CASSLAGSTDTQYF. V is TRBV27 and J is TRBJ2-3, with D possibly being TRBD2 (6 bases). Germline values: CDR1 MNHEY, CDR2 SMNVEV (reference sequence). V lost 2 bases and J 0 bases, leaving 6 bases between the germline ends. CDR3 size: 14 residues.

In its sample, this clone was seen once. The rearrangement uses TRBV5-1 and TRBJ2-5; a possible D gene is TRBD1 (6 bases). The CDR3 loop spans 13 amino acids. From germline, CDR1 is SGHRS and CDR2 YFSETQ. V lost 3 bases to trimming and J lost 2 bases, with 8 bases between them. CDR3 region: CASSWTAQETQYF. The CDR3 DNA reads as TGCGCCAGCAGCTGGACAGCTCAAGAGACCCAGTACTTC.

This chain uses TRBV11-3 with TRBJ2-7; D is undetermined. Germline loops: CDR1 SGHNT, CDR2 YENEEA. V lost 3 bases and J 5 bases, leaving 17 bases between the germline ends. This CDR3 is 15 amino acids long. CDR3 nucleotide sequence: TGTGCCAGCAGCTTCCGATCCCCCGAGGTTCACGAGCAGTACTTC. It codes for CASSFRSPEVHEQYF.

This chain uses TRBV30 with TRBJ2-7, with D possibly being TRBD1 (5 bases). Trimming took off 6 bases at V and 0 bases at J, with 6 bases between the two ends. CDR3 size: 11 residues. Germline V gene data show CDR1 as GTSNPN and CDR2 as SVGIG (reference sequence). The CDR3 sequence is CACDSSYEQYF. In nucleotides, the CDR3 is TGTGCCTGTGACAGCTCCTACGAGCAGTACTTC. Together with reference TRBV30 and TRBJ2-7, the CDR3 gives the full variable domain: SQTIHQWPATLVQPVGSPLSLECTVEGTSNPNLYWYRQAAGRGLQLLFYSVGIGQISSEVPQNLSASRPQDRQFILSSKKLLLSDSGFYLCACDSSYEQYFGPGTRLTVT.

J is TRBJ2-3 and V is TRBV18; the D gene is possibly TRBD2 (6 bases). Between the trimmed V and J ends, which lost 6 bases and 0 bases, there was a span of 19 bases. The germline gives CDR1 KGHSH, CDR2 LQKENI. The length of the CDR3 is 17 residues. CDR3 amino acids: CASSHSGSFSSTDTQYF. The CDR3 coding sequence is TGTGCCAGCTCTCATAGCGGAAGCTTTTCTAGCACAGATACGCAGTATTTT.

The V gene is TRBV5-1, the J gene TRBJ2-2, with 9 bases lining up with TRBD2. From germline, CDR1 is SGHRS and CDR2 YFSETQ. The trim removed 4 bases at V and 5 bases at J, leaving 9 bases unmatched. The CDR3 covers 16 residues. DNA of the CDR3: TGCGCCAGCAGCAGTAGCGGGAGCGTGAGGACCGGGGAGCTGTTTTTT. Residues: CASSSSGSVRTGELFF.

CDR3 loop: CASMVRLGGHNYGYTF. Here the CDR3 DNA reads TGTGCCAGCATGGTTAGGTTGGGGGGGCATAACTATGGCTACACCTTC. This chain joins TRBV28 and TRBJ1-2; a possible D gene is TRBD1 (6 bases). The V gene lost 7 bases and the J gene lost 1 base, with 19 bases spanning the gap. The CDR3 covers 16 residues. In germline, CDR1 is MDHEN, CDR2 SYDVKM.

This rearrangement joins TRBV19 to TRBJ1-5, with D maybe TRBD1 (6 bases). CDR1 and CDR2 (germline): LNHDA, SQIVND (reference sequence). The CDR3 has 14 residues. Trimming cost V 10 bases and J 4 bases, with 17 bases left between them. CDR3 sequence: CATNKDSSNQPQHF. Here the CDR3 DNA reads TGTGCCACCAATAAGGACAGCAGTAATCAGCCCCAGCATTTT. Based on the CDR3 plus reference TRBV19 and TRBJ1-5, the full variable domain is DGGITQSPKYLFRKEGQNVTLSCEQNLNHDAMYWYRQDPGQGLRLIYYSQIVNDFQKGDIAEGYSVSREKKESFPLTVTSAQKNPTAFYLCATNKDSSNQPQHFGDGTRLSIL.

CDR3 in DNA: TGTGCCAGCAGCTTAGCGGGGGGTGGGGAAAGCAATCAGCCCCAGCATTTT. Its protein is CASSLAGGGESNQPQHF. The rearrangement joins TRBV7-9 to TRBJ1-5; TRBD1 is a possible D gene (5 bases). The V end lost 0 bases, the J end lost 1 base, and 13 bases lay between the germline ends. The CDR3 totals 17 residues. CDR1 is SEHNR and CDR2 is FQNEAQ in the germline V gene (reference sequence).

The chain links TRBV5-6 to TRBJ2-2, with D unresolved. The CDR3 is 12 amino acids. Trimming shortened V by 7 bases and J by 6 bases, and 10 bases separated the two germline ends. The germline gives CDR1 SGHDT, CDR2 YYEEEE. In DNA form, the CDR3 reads TGTGCCAGCGCTCCCGCGTCCGGGGAGCTGTTTTTT. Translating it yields CASAPASGELFF.

The CDR3 coding sequence is TGTGCCAGCAGCAACAGGGTTTTGAACATTCAGTACTTC. Translating it yields CASSNRVLNIQYF. This chain joins TRBV6-5 and TRBJ2-4; a weak D match, TRBD1 (6 bases). Trimming took 6 bases from V and 7 from J, leaving 13 bases between them. This CDR3 region has 13 residues. CDR1 and CDR2 (germline): MNHEY, SVGAGI.

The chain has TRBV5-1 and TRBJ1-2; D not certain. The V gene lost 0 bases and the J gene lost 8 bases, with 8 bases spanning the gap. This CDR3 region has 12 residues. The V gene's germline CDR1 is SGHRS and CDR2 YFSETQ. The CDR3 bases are TGCGCCAGCAGCTTGGGGGCAGGCGGCTACACCTTC. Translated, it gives CASSLGAGGYTF.

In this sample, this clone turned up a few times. CDR3 loop: CASSYSSHYEQYF. DNA for the CDR3: TGTGCCAGCAGTTACTCGTCACACTACGAGCAGTACTTC. This chain uses TRBV6-6 with TRBJ2-7; D call uncertain. CDR1 is MNHNY, CDR2 SVGAGI, per germline (reference sequence). This CDR3 comprises 13 residues. V was clipped by 0 bases and J by 3 bases, with 6 bases between them.

DNA for the CDR3: TGTGCCAGCAGTTATCGGACACCAGCAGACTATGGCTACACCTTC. It is translated as CASSYRTPADYGYTF. The gene calls are TRBV6-5 and TRBJ1-2; possibly TRBD1 for D (5 bases). Looked up from germline, CDR1 is MNHEY and CDR2 is SVGAGI. The CDR3 consists of 15 residues. V was pared by 3 bases and J by 3 bases, with 14 bases between.

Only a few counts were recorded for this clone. CDR3: CASRGTGFGSGSLYEQYF. The DNA of the CDR3 is TGTGCCAGCAGAGGGACAGGGTTCGGTAGCGGGAGCTTGTACGAGCAGTACTTC. This rearrangement joins TRBV2 to TRBJ2-7; D may correspond to TRBD1 or TRBD2 (9 bases each). V shed 6 bases and J shed 4 bases, with 28 bases lying between them. This CDR3 spans 18 amino acids. The V gene's germline CDR1 is SNHLY and CDR2 FYNNEI.

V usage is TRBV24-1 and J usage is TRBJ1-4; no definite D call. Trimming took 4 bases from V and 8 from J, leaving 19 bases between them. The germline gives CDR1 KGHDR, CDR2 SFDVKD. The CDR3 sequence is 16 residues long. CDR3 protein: CATSDSQTGMVEKLFF. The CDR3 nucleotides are TGTGCCACCAGTGACTCCCAAACGGGGATGGTCGAAAAACTGTTTTTT.

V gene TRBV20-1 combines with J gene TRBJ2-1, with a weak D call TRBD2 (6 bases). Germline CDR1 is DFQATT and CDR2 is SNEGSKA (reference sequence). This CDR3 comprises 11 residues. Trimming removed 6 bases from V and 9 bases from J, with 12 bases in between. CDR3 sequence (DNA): TGCAGTGCCCGTCCCGGGGGTGAGCAGTTCTTC. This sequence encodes CSARPGGEQFF.

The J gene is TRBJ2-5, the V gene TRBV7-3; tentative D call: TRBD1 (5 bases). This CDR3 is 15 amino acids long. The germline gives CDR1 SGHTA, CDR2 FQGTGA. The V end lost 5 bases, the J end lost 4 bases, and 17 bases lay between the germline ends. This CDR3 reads CASSLTPGPRETQYF. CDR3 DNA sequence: TGTGCCAGCAGCCTGACCCCAGGGCCCCGAGAGACCCAGTACTTC.

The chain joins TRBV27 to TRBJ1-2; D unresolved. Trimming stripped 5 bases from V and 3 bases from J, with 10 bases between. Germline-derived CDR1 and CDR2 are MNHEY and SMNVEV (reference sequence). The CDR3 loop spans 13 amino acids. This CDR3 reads CASSDLGYYGYTF. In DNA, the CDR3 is TGTGCCAGCAGTGATTTGGGCTACTATGGCTACACCTTC.